These 25 T cell receptor beta chains share one sample of origin, sequenced in a study of cytomegalovirus exposure and HLA in healthy donors. PCR was performed using 60 Vbeta and 13 Jbeta primers. Assay: immunoSEQ multiplex PCR; the TCRdb copy retains only in-frame clones and omits some. This table holds about 160,000 clones, around 83% found once. The sequenced sample was PBMCs. The receptors shown here come from a male donor in good health and CMV-seropositive.

V is TRBV18 and J is TRBJ1-1, with D hard to call. V gave up 1 base and J gave up 4 bases, with 7 bases separating them. The CDR3 covers 13 residues. Germline loops: CDR1 KGHSH, CDR2 LQKENI. The CDR3 loop reads CASSPQPGTEAFF. The CDR3 DNA sequence: TGTGCCAGCTCACCACAGCCGGGCACTGAAGCTTTCTTT.

The gene calls are TRBV5-1 and TRBJ2-7; TRBD2 is a possible D gene (6 bases). The CDR3 is 14 residues long. With 4 bases removed from V and 6 bases from J, the gap between germline ends came to 17 bases. Germline CDR1 is SGHRS and CDR2 is YFSETQ. CDR3 region: CASSPGPEGSEQYF. The CDR3 DNA follows: TGCGCCAGCAGCCCAGGACCGGAGGGATCCGAGCAGTACTTC.

This clone was recorded only once. The chain carries TRBV11-3 and TRBJ2-7; 9 bases align to TRBD1. Per germline, CDR1 SGHNT and CDR2 YENEEA. Germline trimming cut 5 bases from V and 2 bases from J; bases unmatched to any gene: 4. This CDR3 has 14 amino acids. The CDR3 sequence is CASSPRQGAYEQYF. CDR3 nucleotides: TGTGCCAGCAGCCCACGACAGGGGGCCTACGAGCAGTACTTC.

The chain has TRBV28 and TRBJ2-5; 9 bases fit TRBD2. Trimming at V came to 2 bases and at J to 4 bases, leaving 5 bases not matched to a gene. The CDR3 contains 15 residues. From germline, CDR1 is MDHEN and CDR2 SYDVKM. The CDR3 loop reads CASSLAGGLGETQYF. The CDR3 DNA follows: TGTGCCAGCAGTTTAGCGGGAGGGTTGGGAGAGACCCAGTACTTC.

The V gene is TRBV27, the J gene TRBJ2-7; unclear D gene. The V gene lost 1 base and the J gene lost 0 bases, with 10 bases spanning the gap. The CDR3 runs to 15 residues. Germline V gene sequence: CDR1 MNHEY, CDR2 SMNVEV (reference sequence). CDR3 sequence reads: CASSLLQSSSYEQYF. The CDR3 coding sequence is TGTGCCAGCAGTTTATTACAGTCAAGCTCCTACGAGCAGTACTTC.

The rearrangement links TRBV5-5 to TRBJ1-1; D possibly corresponds to TRBD1 (5 bases). The CDR3 contains 14 residues. V shed 4 bases and J shed 1 base, with 11 bases lying between them. From germline, CDR1 is SGHKS and CDR2 YYEKEE (reference sequence). CDR3 sequence: CASSGAWGNTEAFF. CDR3 DNA: TGTGCCAGCAGCGGGGCGTGGGGGAACACTGAAGCTTTCTTT.

Here the CDR3 DNA reads TGTGCCAGCAGTAGACAGGGGAGCTCCTACGAGCAGTACTTC. It encodes CASSRQGSSYEQYF. V is TRBV6-5 and J is TRBJ2-7, with 8 nucleotides matching TRBD1. This CDR3 comprises 14 residues. The germline V gene has CDR1 MNHEY and CDR2 SVGAGI. V was pared by 5 bases and J by 0 bases, with 3 bases of the junction left unmatched.

The chain is built from TRBV28 and TRBJ1-1, with 8 bases identical to TRBD1. Germline CDR1 and CDR2: MDHEN and SYDVKM. The CDR3 is 12 amino acids. The junction had 3 bases not matched to a gene; V was cut back by 6 bases and J by 6 bases. The CDR3 sequence is CASSRQGSEAFF. The CDR3 nucleotides are TGTGCCAGCAGCCGACAGGGGTCTGAAGCTTTCTTT.

The V gene is TRBV5-1, the J gene TRBJ1-2; no firm D call. The V end lost 0 bases, the J end lost 2 bases, and 11 bases lay between the germline ends. Germline V gives CDR1 SGHRS, CDR2 YFSETQ. CDR3 size: 15 residues. DNA for the CDR3: TGCGCCAGCAGCTTGGCCGCCAATGCGAACTATGGCTACACCTTC. Protein sequence: CASSLAANANYGYTF.

The chain combines TRBV10-1 with TRBJ2-1; 10 positions match TRBD2. The V gene's germline CDR1 is WNHNN and CDR2 SYGVQD (reference sequence). The CDR3 sequence is 15 residues long. V lost 6 bases and J lost 4; bases outside the gene matches: 6. The CDR3 region is CASSPGTSVYNEQFF. The CDR3 DNA reads TGCGCCAGCAGCCCCGGGACTAGCGTATACAATGAGCAGTTCTTC.

This chain joins TRBV18 and TRBJ1-2; D remains ambiguous. V gave up 6 bases and J gave up 6 bases, with 17 bases separating them. Germline V lookup: CDR1 KGHSH, CDR2 LQKENI. The CDR3 contains 14 residues. The CDR3 region is CASSPPSLSDGYTF. The CDR3 DNA reads TGTGCCAGCTCGCCTCCTAGCTTAAGCGATGGCTACACCTTC.

The chain is built from TRBV15 and TRBJ2-7; weak D call: TRBD1 (6 bases). V gave up 3 bases and J gave up 0 bases, with 9 bases separating them. CDR3 length: 14 residues. Germline V gives CDR1 LNHNV, CDR2 YYDKDF (reference sequence). The DNA for the CDR3 is TGTGCCACCAGCAGGCAGGGGAGCTCCTACGAGCAGTACTTC. Translated, it gives CATSRQGSSYEQYF.

The chain is built from TRBV7-2 and TRBJ1-3, with TRBD1 as a possible D gene (5 bases). V dropped 5 bases and J dropped 7 bases, with 12 bases sitting between them. Germline loops: CDR1 SGHTA, CDR2 FQGNSA. The length of the CDR3 is 13 residues. CDR3 residues: CASSPRRDNTIYF. The DNA for the CDR3 is TGTGCCAGCAGCCCGAGGAGGGACAACACCATATATTTT.

The chain couples TRBV7-2 to TRBJ2-7; D call uncertain. Trimming removed 4 bases from V and 0 bases from J, with 7 bases in between. The germline gives CDR1 SGHTA, CDR2 FQGNSA. The CDR3 sequence is 13 residues long. For the CDR3, the DNA is TGTGCCAGCAGCTCTATTAACTCCTACGAGCAGTACTTC. This gives the protein CASSSINSYEQYF.

This chain connects TRBV27 to TRBJ1-5; D remains ambiguous. The CDR3 has 14 amino acids. The V end lost 2 bases, the J end lost 1 base, and 6 bases lay between the germline ends. Germline loops: CDR1 MNHEY, CDR2 SMNVEV (reference sequence). In DNA form, the CDR3 reads TGTGCCAGCAGTTTAGTTCCGAGCAATCAGCCCCAGCATTTT. This encodes CASSLVPSNQPQHF.

The genes are TRBV4-1 and TRBJ2-7; D is undetermined. This CDR3 has 14 amino acids. V shed 1 base and J shed 2 bases, with 9 bases lying between them. CDR1 is MGHRA, CDR2 YSYEKL, per germline. The CDR3: CASSQATVPYEQYF. As DNA, the CDR3 is TGCGCCAGCAGCCAAGCAACTGTGCCCTACGAGCAGTACTTC.

The V call is TRBV11-2, the J call TRBJ2-3; the D is unclear. Germline CDR1 SGHAT, CDR2 FQNNGV. The CDR3 sequence is 14 residues long. V was pared by 1 base and J by 2 bases, with 7 bases between. Here the CDR3 reads CASSLGQFTDTQYF. The CDR3 bases are TGTGCCAGCAGCTTAGGGCAGTTCACAGATACGCAGTATTTT.

Only a few counts were recorded for this clone. The chain combines TRBV10-1 with TRBJ2-3; 8 bases map to TRBD1. V was pared by 5 bases and J by 2 bases, with 6 bases of the junction left unmatched. The germline CDR1 and CDR2 sequences are WNHNN and SYGVQD (reference sequence). The CDR3 spans 15 residues. This CDR3 reads CASSFDRGFTDTQYF. For the CDR3, the DNA is TGCGCCAGCAGTTTCGACAGGGGATTCACAGATACGCAGTATTTT.

The chain joins TRBV28 to TRBJ1-2, with a tentative D call TRBD1 (5 bases). CDR1 and CDR2 (germline): MDHEN, SYDVKM. The CDR3 is made up of 14 amino acids. V was clipped by 0 bases and J by 8 bases, with 13 bases between them. This CDR3 is CASSLWSRAHGYTF. The CDR3 coding sequence is TGTGCCAGCAGTTTATGGTCCAGGGCTCACGGCTACACCTTC.

The chain couples TRBV4-3 to TRBJ2-5; D is perhaps TRBD2 (5 bases). Trimming shortened V by 3 bases and J by 4 bases, and 6 bases separated the two germline ends. CDR3 length: 12 amino acids. In germline, CDR1 is LGHNA, CDR2 YSLEER. CDR3 residues: CASSHEGETQYF. The CDR3, as DNA: TGCGCCAGCAGCCACGAGGGAGAGACCCAGTACTTC.

The chain employs TRBV7-6 and TRBJ1-1, with 10 positions matching TRBD1. After removal of 5 bases from V and 4 bases from J, the junction contained 1 base not matched to a gene. CDR3 length: 13 amino acids. Germline V gene lookup returns CDR1 SGHVS and CDR2 FNYEAQ. The CDR3 reads CASSRQGATEAFF. The CDR3 bases are TGTGCCAGCAGCCGACAGGGGGCCACTGAAGCTTTCTTT.

The CDR3 DNA is TGTGCCAGCAGCCACGGACAGAACACTGAAGCTTTCTTT. It yields the protein CASSHGQNTEAFF. The V and J genes are TRBV6-5 and TRBJ1-1; a possible D gene is TRBD1 (5 bases). From germline, CDR1 is MNHEY and CDR2 SVGAGI. V lost 6 bases, J lost 1 base, and 9 bases lay in between. CDR3 length equals 13 residues.

This chain links TRBV27 with TRBJ2-5; 14 bases match TRBD2. Germline CDR1 reads MNHEY; CDR2 reads SMNVEV (reference sequence). The V and J ends lost 0 bases and 4 bases, in that order; junction bases with no gene match: 10. This CDR3 is built from 19 residues. The CDR3: CASSLSRGTSGRHSETQYF. Here the CDR3 DNA reads TGTGCCAGCAGTTTATCGCGGGGGACTAGCGGGAGACACTCAGAGACCCAGTACTTC.

The chain recombines TRBV6-5 with TRBJ1-1; possibly TRBD1 for D (5 bases). Germline CDR1 MNHEY, CDR2 SVGAGI. The CDR3 is 16 residues long. The germline V and J ends were trimmed by 2 bases and 1 base, with 14 bases remaining between them. The CDR3 sequence: CASSYRGIGGNTEAFF. Written as DNA, the CDR3 is TGTGCCAGCAGTTACAGGGGAATCGGTGGGAACACTGAAGCTTTCTTT.

The V and J genes are TRBV25-1 and TRBJ1-3; 8 bases are shared with TRBD1. Germline V CDR1 and CDR2: MGHDK, SYGVNS. CDR3 length equals 12 residues. V shed 6 bases and J 11 bases; nucleotides not matched to a gene: 6. This chain's CDR3 is CASRDRVRAIYF. As DNA, the CDR3 is TGTGCCAGCAGGGACAGGGTTCGAGCCATATATTTT.